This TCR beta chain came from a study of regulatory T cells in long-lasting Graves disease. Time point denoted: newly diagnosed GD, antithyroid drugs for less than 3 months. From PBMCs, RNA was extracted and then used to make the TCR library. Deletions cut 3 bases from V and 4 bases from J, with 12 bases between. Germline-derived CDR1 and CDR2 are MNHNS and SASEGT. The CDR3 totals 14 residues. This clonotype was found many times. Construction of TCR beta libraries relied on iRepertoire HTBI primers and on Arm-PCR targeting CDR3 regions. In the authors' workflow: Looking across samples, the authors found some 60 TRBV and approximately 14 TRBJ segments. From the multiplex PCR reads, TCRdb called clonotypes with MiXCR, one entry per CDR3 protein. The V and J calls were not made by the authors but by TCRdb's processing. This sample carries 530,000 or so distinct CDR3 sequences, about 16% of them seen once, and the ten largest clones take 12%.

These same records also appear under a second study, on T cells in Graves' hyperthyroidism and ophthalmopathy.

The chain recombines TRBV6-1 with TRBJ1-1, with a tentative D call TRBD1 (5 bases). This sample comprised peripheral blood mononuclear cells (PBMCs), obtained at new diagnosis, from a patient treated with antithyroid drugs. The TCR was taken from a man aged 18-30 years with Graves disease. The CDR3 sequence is CASSDRNGGTEAFF. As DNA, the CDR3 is TGTGCCAGCAGTGACCGCAACGGGGGCACTGAAGCTTTCTTT.